This TCR beta chain is drawn from a study of blood T cell repertoires in COVID-19. Turning to the study itself: COVID-19 samples collected from the United States, Italy and Spain covered acute and convalescent phases. Nucleic acid was either cDNA or gDNA, and it came from T cells, B-cell-depleted T cells, or PBMCs.

Recruits, aged about 18 to 95 years, lived in approximately 26 US areas. In the source study's methods: It was from reference gene primer amplification that nucleated cell counts were estimated. Sequencing used immunoSEQ multiplex PCR; TCRdb keeps in-frame clones, though not all of them. Clonal size and the V and J genes are those of that table, whereas D and trimming came from the DNA. The data hold about 240,000 clones, with about 90% observed a single time. This clone was seen a single time. The V gene's germline CDR1 is LNHNV and CDR2 YYDKDF (reference sequence). This CDR3 contains 14 residues. V lost 3 bases, J lost 5 bases, and 12 bases lay in between.

The chain is built from TRBV15 and TRBJ2-3; possibly TRBD2 for D (6 bases). The specimen sequenced was PBMCs or T cells enriched from blood (not recorded which). This receptor was identified in a woman between 35 and 50 years old with acute COVID-19. In DNA, the CDR3 is TGTGCCACCAGCAGGGAGACTAGGATAGATACGCAGTATTTT. Translating it yields CATSRETRIDTQYF.